Sequencing of this T cell receptor (beta chain) was carried out in a study of blood T cell repertoires in COVID-19. Profiled with immunoSEQ multiplex PCR; TCRdb holds only in-frame clones, not every one. The table lists about 140,000 clones, about 88% of them singletons, with more than 2.5% in the top ten. The V end lost 3 bases, the J end lost 3 bases, and 14 bases lay between the germline ends. The germline CDR1 and CDR2 sequences are MNHEY and SMNVEV (reference sequence). The CDR3 runs 15 residues. The receptor comes from a human donor with COVID-19, enrolled during active disease. The donor label of this sample is uncertain. The chain carries TRBV27 and TRBJ1-1; D remains ambiguous. Sequencing was done on a sample of peripheral blood. In DNA, the CDR3 is TGTGCCAGCAGTTTTCATGGCCCGAGGGACACTGAAGCTTTCTTT. The encoded protein is CASSFHGPRDTEAFF.